The 30 T cell receptor beta chains reported below all come from one sample, sequenced in a study of shared clonotypes between healthy human individuals. Only in-frame clones appear in the TCRdb table, and some are missing; sequencing was by immunoSEQ multiplex PCR. The sample has approximately 2.5 million clones; 85% to 95% are singletons. Sample: naive CD4+ T cells sorted from blood. Noted subset: CD45RA+ positively selected. The receptors originated from a man younger than 35 in good health.

About this clone itself: This same CDR3 is encoded by further DNA sequences in the sample. V and J are TRBV6-1 and TRBJ2-5; D not certain. Trimming removed 0 bases at V and 5 bases at J, with 1 base between. This CDR3 comprises 11 residues. From germline, CDR1 is MNHNS and CDR2 SASEGT. CDR3 in amino acids: CASSEAETQYF. The CDR3 DNA is TGTGCCAGCAGTGAAGCGGAGACCCAGTACTTC.

The chain carries TRBV19 and TRBJ2-5, with TRBD2 as a possible D gene (5 bases). Looked up from germline, CDR1 is LNHDA and CDR2 is SQIVND (reference sequence). This CDR3 region has 15 residues. Trimming removed 4 bases at V and 7 bases at J, with 19 bases between. The CDR3 DNA follows: TGTGCCAGTAGTACTTCCGCGGGCCCGAGTGGGACCCAGTACTTC. It translates to CASSTSAGPSGTQYF.

This chain connects TRBV27 to TRBJ1-2; maybe TRBD1 (5 bases). V shed 5 bases and J shed 6 bases, with 19 bases lying between them. There are 15 residues in the CDR3. Germline CDR1 and CDR2: MNHEY and SMNVEV (reference sequence). The CDR3 spells CASSMLTGPLNGYTF. As DNA, the CDR3 is TGTGCCAGCAGTATGCTTACGGGGCCTCTGAATGGCTACACCTTC.

The chain has TRBV5-1 and TRBJ2-2; the match to TRBD1 covers 12 bases. Germline V gene data show CDR1 as SGHRS and CDR2 as YFSETQ. V shed 4 bases, J shed 6 bases, and the junction held 4 bases outside the gene matches. CDR3 length: 15 residues. CDR3 sequence reads: CASSTGTGGPGELFF. Here the CDR3 DNA reads TGCGCCAGCAGCACGGGGACAGGGGGCCCCGGGGAGCTGTTTTTT. Together with reference TRBV5-1 and TRBJ2-2, the CDR3 gives the full variable domain: KAGVTQTPRYLIKTRGQQVTLSCSPISGHRSVSWYQQTPGQGLQFLFEYFSETQRNKGNFPGRFSGRQFSNSRSEMNVSTLELGDSALYLCASSTGTGGPGELFFGEGSRLTVL.

V and J are TRBV7-2 and TRBJ2-1, with a tentative D call TRBD2 (6 bases). From germline, CDR1 is SGHTA and CDR2 FQGNSA. V was clipped by 3 bases and J by 9 bases, with 15 bases between them. The CDR3 totals 14 residues. The CDR3 DNA reads as TGTGCCAGCAGCTTTGCGGGAAGGGCGGGTGAGCAGTTCTTC. Translating gives CASSFAGRAGEQFF.

The gene calls are TRBV7-9 and TRBJ2-3; D not resolved. CDR3 size: 14 residues. From germline, CDR1 is SEHNR and CDR2 FQNEAQ (reference sequence). V was pared by 3 bases and J by 2 bases, with 9 bases between. As DNA, the CDR3 is TGTGCCAGCAGCTTCAGCTTAAACACAGATACGCAGTATTTT. Amino acids: CASSFSLNTDTQYF.

The V and J genes are TRBV7-8 and TRBJ2-7, with 10 bases aligning to TRBD1. Per germline, CDR1 SGHVS and CDR2 FQNEAQ. This CDR3 is built from 17 residues. J gave up 4 bases and V 5 bases, and 14 bases lay outside the gene matches. CDR3 nucleotide sequence: TGTGCCAGCAGCCCCATGAGGCCGGGACAGGGGTCATACGAGCAGTACTTC. It specifies CASSPMRPGQGSYEQYF.

V and J are TRBV7-9 and TRBJ1-6; D ambiguous. Germline assignment: CDR1 SEHNR and CDR2 FQNEAQ (reference sequence). This CDR3 is 13 amino acids long. The V and J ends lost 1 base and 9 bases respectively, with 7 bases between them. The DNA of the CDR3 is TGTGCCAGCAGCTTAGAGGCAGGTTCACCCCTCCACTTT. Residues: CASSLEAGSPLHF.

V is TRBV28 and J is TRBJ1-5, with 7 positions matching TRBD1. Germline CDR1 is MDHEN and CDR2 is SYDVKM. The CDR3 is made up of 15 amino acids. J was trimmed by 3 bases and V by 2 bases; bases with no gene match: 4. In DNA form, the CDR3 reads TGTGCCAGCAGTTTAAGACAGGGCACCAATCAGCCCCAGCATTTT. This encodes CASSLRQGTNQPQHF.

The CDR3 DNA sequence: TGTGCCAGCAGCCCGGGACTAGCGGGGGGAGATGGTACGCAGTATTTT. Translation gives CASSPGLAGGDGTQYF. This chain uses TRBV7-2 with TRBJ2-3; 15 bases agree with TRBD2. Trimming removed 5 bases from V and 8 bases from J; junction bases left unmatched: 8. CDR3 length equals 16 residues. CDR1 is SGHTA, CDR2 FQGNSA, per germline.

This chain uses TRBV19 with TRBJ2-1; TRBD1 matches 10 bases. V lost 6 bases, J lost 10 bases, and 18 bases stayed unmatched. Per the germline V gene, CDR1 is LNHDA and CDR2 is SQIVND (reference sequence). CDR3 size: 17 residues. Written as DNA, the CDR3 is TGTGCCAGTAGGCTTCGCACCCTCCGGGACAGGGGCGGGGAGCAGTTCTTC. It codes for CASRLRTLRDRGGEQFF.

The chain uses TRBV18 and TRBJ2-5; D perhaps matches TRBD1 (6 bases). The V end was cut by 4 bases, the J end by 3 bases, with 18 bases between. CDR1 and CDR2 from the germline V gene are KGHSH and LQKENI. This CDR3 region has 16 residues. The chain's CDR3 is CASSRPTGSTEETQYF. The CDR3 bases are TGTGCCAGCTCACGACCAACAGGGTCCACGGAAGAGACCCAGTACTTC.

The chain employs TRBV5-1 and TRBJ1-2; tentatively, D is TRBD1 (6 bases). Trimming took 0 bases from V and 3 from J, leaving 9 bases between them. This CDR3 region has 14 residues. The germline CDR1 and CDR2 sequences are SGHRS and YFSETQ. The CDR3 sequence: CASSLAGDYYGYTF. CDR3 coding DNA: TGCGCCAGCAGCTTGGCAGGGGATTACTATGGCTACACCTTC.

The genes are TRBV6-6 and TRBJ2-1; 7 nucleotides match TRBD2. V dropped 8 bases and J dropped 6; count of bases not matched to a gene: 7. Germline loops: CDR1 MNHNY, CDR2 SVGAGI (reference sequence). CDR3 size: 13 residues. CDR3 in amino acids: CASRIWGGNEQFF. CDR3 nucleotides: TGTGCCAGCCGCATCTGGGGGGGCAATGAGCAGTTCTTC.

This clone was seen a few times. The J gene is TRBJ1-5, the V gene TRBV6-1; tentatively, D is TRBD1 (5 bases). Germline CDR1 reads MNHNS; CDR2 reads SASEGT. V was pared by 6 bases and J by 2 bases, with 11 bases between. CDR3 size: 14 residues. The CDR3 loop is CASRDDSGNQPQHF. In DNA form, the CDR3 reads TGTGCCAGCAGGGATGACAGCGGCAATCAGCCCCAGCATTTT.

On this clone: Germline and junction disagree at one end, which may indicate a read error. The chain carries TRBV7-7 and TRBJ2-5, with no clear D. This CDR3 spans 14 amino acids. CDR1 and CDR2 (germline): SSHAT, FNYEAQ (reference sequence). The CDR3 region has the DNA TGTGCTAGCAGCTCTGACGGAATTCAAGAGACCCAGTACTTC. As protein: CASSSDGIQETQYF.

This clone was seen a single time. The V gene is TRBV6-1, the J gene TRBJ2-3; 12 bases line up with TRBD2. This CDR3 is built from 16 residues. Germline V gene lookup returns CDR1 MNHNS and CDR2 SASEGT. The trim removed 2 bases at V and 6 bases at J, leaving 6 bases unmatched. In nucleotides, the CDR3 is TGTGCCAGCAGTGAACATGGACTAGCGGGGACCGATACGCAGTATTTT. Amino acids: CASSEHGLAGTDTQYF.

This clone was recorded only once. The V call is TRBV5-1, the J call TRBJ2-7, with D tentatively TRBD2 (6 bases). The V gene's germline CDR1 is SGHRS and CDR2 YFSETQ. V lost 8 bases to trimming and J lost 2 bases, with 17 bases between them. The CDR3 totals 14 residues. The DNA of the CDR3 is TGCGCCAGTCCCCGACTAGAGTGTACCTACGAGCAGTACTTC. The encoded protein is CASPRLECTYEQYF.

The genes are TRBV7-2 and TRBJ1-5; TRBD1 might be the D (5 bases). This CDR3 contains 16 residues. Trimming removed 5 bases at V and 2 bases at J, with 16 bases between. Germline CDR1 and CDR2: SGHTA and FQGNSA. CDR3 in amino acids: CASSRGTLSGNQPQHF. The CDR3 region has the DNA TGTGCCAGCAGCCGGGGGACTTTAAGCGGCAATCAGCCCCAGCATTTT.

The chain combines TRBV2 with TRBJ2-6, with TRBD1 identical over 7 bases. Germline V gene data show CDR1 as SNHLY and CDR2 as FYNNEI. The CDR3 contains 18 residues. V was pared by 8 bases and J by 2 bases, with 15 bases of the junction left unmatched. The CDR3 sequence is CASGTPRAGGTGANVLTF. CDR3 DNA: TGTGCCAGCGGGACCCCCCGGGCAGGGGGAACTGGGGCCAACGTCCTGACTTTC.

The CDR3 DNA sequence: TGCGCCAGCAGCGCACGGGGCCTACGGGAGACCCAGTACTTC. Amino acid sequence: CASSARGLRETQYF. The J gene is TRBJ2-5, the V gene TRBV5-1, with D tentatively TRBD1 or TRBD2 (5 bases each). V shed 4 bases and J shed 5 bases, with 15 bases lying between them. This CDR3 has 14 residues. Germline-derived CDR1 and CDR2 are SGHRS and YFSETQ.

The chain employs TRBV10-3 and TRBJ1-1; 7 nucleotides agree with TRBD1. This CDR3 contains 13 residues. Losses at the gene ends were 4 bases for V and 6 bases for J; bases not matched to a gene: 5. CDR1 is ENHRY, CDR2 SYGVKD, per germline. The CDR3 DNA reads as TGTGCCATCAGTGGCCACAGGGGAGCTGAAGCTTTCTTT. Protein: CAISGHRGAEAFF.

This chain uses TRBV30 with TRBJ2-7; 9 nucleotides align to TRBD1. Germline CDR1 and CDR2: GTSNPN and SVGIG (reference sequence). The CDR3 has 14 residues. V lost 3 bases and J lost 0; bases outside the gene matches: 3. The DNA for the CDR3 is TGTGCCTGGAGGAGACAGGGGGTCTCCTACGAGCAGTACTTC. Its translation is CAWRRQGVSYEQYF. Drawing the rest from reference TRBV30 and TRBJ2-7, the complete variable domain is SQTIHQWPATLVQPVGSPLSLECTVEGTSNPNLYWYRQAAGRGLQLLFYSVGIGQISSEVPQNLSASRPQDRQFILSSKKLLLSDSGFYLCAWRRQGVSYEQYFGPGTRLTVT.

V and J are TRBV7-3 and TRBJ1-1; 8 bases line up with TRBD1. The V gene end was trimmed by 5 bases and the J gene end by 5 bases; junction bases not matched to a gene: 4. Germline assignment: CDR1 SGHTA and CDR2 FQGTGA. The CDR3 runs 13 residues. The CDR3 protein is CASSRDRGTEAFF. The CDR3 coding sequence is TGTGCCAGCAGCCGCGACAGGGGTACTGAAGCTTTCTTT.

With respect to this clone: The identical CDR3 is also encoded by other nucleotide sequences in the sample. J is TRBJ2-5 and V is TRBV7-2; D gene ambiguous. V gave up 2 bases and J gave up 1 base, with 5 bases separating them. CDR1 and CDR2 from the germline V gene are SGHTA and FQGNSA. CDR3 length: 13 residues. In nucleotides, the CDR3 is TGTGCCAGCAGCTTAAGGGTCCAAGAGACCCAGTACTTC. Encoded protein: CASSLRVQETQYF.

The V call is TRBV5-8, the J call TRBJ2-7, with 7 bases aligning to TRBD2. Unmatched junction bases numbered 4, after V lost 0 bases and J lost 4 bases. Germline lookup yields CDR1 SGHTS and CDR2 YDEGEE. CDR3 length equals 14 residues. Here the CDR3 reads CASSLEGLVYEQYF. CDR3 sequence (DNA): TGTGCCAGCAGCTTGGAAGGACTAGTTTACGAGCAGTACTTC.

This chain connects TRBV5-1 to TRBJ2-2; perhaps TRBD1 as D (6 bases). Trimming stripped 0 bases from V and 4 bases from J, with 10 bases between. Germline loops: CDR1 SGHRS, CDR2 YFSETQ. This CDR3 is built from 15 residues. CDR3 protein: CASSLEGQITGELFF. The CDR3 nucleotides read TGCGCCAGCAGCTTGGAAGGACAGATCACCGGGGAGCTGTTTTTT.

The gene calls are TRBV19 and TRBJ2-1; 12 nucleotides align to TRBD2. With 6 bases clipped from V and 6 bases from J, the junction kept 0 bases outside the gene matches. CDR1 is LNHDA, CDR2 SQIVND, per germline (reference sequence). This CDR3 is built from 13 residues. CDR3 residues: CASRTSGGNEQFF. In nucleotides, the CDR3 is TGTGCCAGTAGGACTAGCGGGGGCAATGAGCAGTTCTTC.

This chain uses TRBV7-9 with TRBJ2-5, with TRBD1 matching 7 bases. Germline CDR1 and CDR2: SEHNR and FQNEAQ (reference sequence). Trimming took 4 bases from V and 4 from J; bases not matched to a gene: 9. This CDR3 is built from 15 residues. This CDR3 is CASSSLGRDRETQYF. The CDR3 bases are TGTGCCAGCAGCTCCCTGGGCAGGGACAGAGAGACCCAGTACTTC.

The rearrangement joins TRBV7-9 to TRBJ2-1; no clear D. Germline CDR1 reads SEHNR; CDR2 reads FQNEAQ (reference sequence). CDR3 length equals 14 residues. Trimming shortened V by 0 bases and J by 5 bases, and 8 bases separated the two germline ends. The CDR3 sequence is CASSLAAEHNEQFF. In DNA form, the CDR3 reads TGTGCCAGCAGCTTAGCGGCAGAGCACAATGAGCAGTTCTTC.